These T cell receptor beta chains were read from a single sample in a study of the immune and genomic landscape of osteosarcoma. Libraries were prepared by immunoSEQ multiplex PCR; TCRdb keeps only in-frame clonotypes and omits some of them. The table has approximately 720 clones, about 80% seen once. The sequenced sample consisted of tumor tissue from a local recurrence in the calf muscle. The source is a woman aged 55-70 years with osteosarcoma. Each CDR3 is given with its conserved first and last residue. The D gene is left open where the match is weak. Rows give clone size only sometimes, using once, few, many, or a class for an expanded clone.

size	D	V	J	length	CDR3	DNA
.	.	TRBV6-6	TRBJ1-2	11	CASSNIYGYTF	TGTGCCAGCAGTAACATCTATGGCTACACCTTC
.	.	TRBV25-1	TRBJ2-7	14	CANGGTGGTYEQYF	TGTGCCAACGGGGGGACAGGTGGGACCTACGAGCAGTACTTC
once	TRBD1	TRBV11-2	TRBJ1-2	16	CASSLGQGTVNYGYTF	TGTGCCAGCAGCTTGGGACAGGGAACAGTTAACTATGGCTACACCTTC
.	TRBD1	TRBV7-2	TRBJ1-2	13	CASNTEGAAGYTF	TGTGCCAGCAATACCGAGGGGGCGGCCGGCTACACCTTC
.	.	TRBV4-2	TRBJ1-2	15	CASSPRGGTNYGYTF	TGTGCCAGCAGCCCTCGTGGGGGAACTAACTATGGCTACACCTTC
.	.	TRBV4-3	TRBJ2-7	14	CASSQENSGREQYF	TGCGCCAGCAGCCAAGAAAATAGCGGTCGCGAGCAGTACTTC
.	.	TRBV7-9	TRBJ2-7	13	CASSPGYGYEQYF	TGTGCCAGCAGCCCAGGGTACGGCTACGAGCAGTACTTC
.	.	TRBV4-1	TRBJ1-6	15	CASRKDSSYNSPLHF	TGCGCCAGCAGGAAAGATAGCTCCTATAATTCACCCCTCCACTTT
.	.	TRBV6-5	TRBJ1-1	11	CATVVGREAFF	TGTGCCACCGTAGTTGGCAGGGAAGCTTTCTTT
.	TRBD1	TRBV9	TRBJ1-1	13	CASSAHDRGEAFF	TGTGCCAGCAGCGCCCATGACAGGGGTGAAGCTTTCTTT
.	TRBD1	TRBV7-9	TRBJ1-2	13	CASSVDRGTGYTF	TGTGCCAGCAGCGTCGACAGGGGGACCGGCTACACCTTC
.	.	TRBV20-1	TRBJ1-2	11	CSTPGGYGYTF	TGCAGCACCCCGGGGGGCTATGGCTACACCTTC
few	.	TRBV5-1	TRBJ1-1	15	CASSYGAYVNTEAFF	TGCGCCAGCAGCTACGGGGCATACGTTAACACTGAAGCTTTCTTT
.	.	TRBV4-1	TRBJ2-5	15	CASSPRPGDQETQYF	TGCGCCAGCAGCCCCCGCCCTGGGGACCAAGAGACCCAGTACTTC
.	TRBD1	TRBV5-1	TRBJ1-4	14	CASRGGSDNEKLFF	TGCGCCAGCAGAGGGGGCAGCGACAATGAAAAACTGTTTTTT
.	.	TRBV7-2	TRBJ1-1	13	CASSFQLNTEAFF	TGTGCCAGCAGCTTCCAGCTGAACACTGAAGCTTTCTTT
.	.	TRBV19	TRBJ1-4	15	CASSNAAAERGKLFF	TGTGCCAGTAGCAACGCGGCCGCTGAGAGAGGAAAACTGTTTTTT
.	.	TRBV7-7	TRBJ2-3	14	CASSQTGGTDTQYF	TGTGCTAGCAGCCAGACCGGCGGCACAGATACGCAGTATTTT
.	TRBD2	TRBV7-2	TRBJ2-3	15	CASSLISGGTDTQYF	TGTGCCAGCAGCTTAATTAGCGGGGGCACAGATACGCAGTATTTT
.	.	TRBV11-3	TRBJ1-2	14	CASSPSGVRYGYTF	TGTGCCAGCAGCCCAAGTGGCGTACGCTATGGCTACACCTTC
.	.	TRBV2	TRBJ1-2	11	CASLGEGFYTF	TGTGCCAGCTTAGGGGAGGGGTTCTACACCTTC
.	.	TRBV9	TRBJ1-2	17	CASSVEDTGNINYGYTF	TGTGCCAGCAGCGTAGAAGACACCGGGAATATTAACTATGGCTACACCTTC
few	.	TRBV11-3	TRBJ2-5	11	CASSLTETQYF	TGTGCCAGCAGCTTAACGGAGACCCAGTACTTC
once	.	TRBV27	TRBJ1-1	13	CASSGQMNTEAFF	TGTGCCAGCAGTGGTCAGATGAACACTGAAGCTTTCTTT
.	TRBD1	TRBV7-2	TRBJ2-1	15	CASSLRQGNYNEQFF	TGTGCCAGCAGCTTGAGACAGGGAAACTACAATGAGCAGTTCTTC
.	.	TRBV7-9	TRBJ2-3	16	CASSRGAGRITDTQYF	TGTGCCAGCAGCCGAGGAGCTGGACGGATTACAGATACGCAGTATTTT
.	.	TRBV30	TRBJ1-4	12	CAWSAQNEKLFF	TGTGCCTGGAGTGCACAGAATGAAAAACTGTTTTTT
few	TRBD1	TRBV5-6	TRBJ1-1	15	CASSWDRELNTEAFF	TGTGCCAGCAGCTGGGACAGGGAATTGAACACTGAAGCTTTCTTT
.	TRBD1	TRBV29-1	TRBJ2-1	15	CSVEVGTGDPNEQFF	TGCAGCGTTGAAGTCGGGACAGGGGACCCCAATGAGCAGTTCTTC
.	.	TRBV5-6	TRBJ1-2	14	CASSSGAGGYGYTF	TGTGCCAGCAGCTCAGGGGCCGGGGGATATGGCTACACCTTC
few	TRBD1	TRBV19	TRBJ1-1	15	CASSTRGTVRTEAFF	TGTGCCAGTAGTACCCGCGGGACAGTTCGGACTGAAGCTTTCTTT
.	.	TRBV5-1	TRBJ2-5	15	CASSSSTGSAETQYF	TGCGCCAGCAGCTCGTCAACAGGGTCGGCAGAGACCCAGTACTTC
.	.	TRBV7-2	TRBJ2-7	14	CASSLSRDRYEQYF	TGTGCCAGCAGCTTGTCCCGGGACCGCTACGAGCAGTACTTC